These 30 T cell receptor beta chains were all obtained from the same sample, sequenced in a study of shared clonotypes between healthy human individuals. TCRdb's table, derived via immunoSEQ multiplex PCR, lists solely in-frame clones and lacks some. The repertoire holds millions of clones, with 85% to 95% as singletons. Sequenced sample: naive CD4+ T cells from PBMCs. Specified subset: CD45RA+ positively selected. The receptors were gathered from a man between 18 and 35 years old in good health. Some clones in this sample may be carry-over from other donors' samples.

As to this clone: Other DNA sequences in the sample encode the same CDR3. This rearrangement joins TRBV7-3 to TRBJ1-1, with D possibly TRBD1 on 6 matching bases. Looked up from germline, CDR1 is SGHTA and CDR2 is FQGTGA. The CDR3 runs to 14 residues. The ends were cut back, 0 bases at V and 3 bases at J, with 8 bases in the middle. This CDR3 is CASSLTGGDTEAFF. DNA for the CDR3: TGTGCCAGCAGCTTAACAGGGGGAGACACTGAAGCTTTCTTT.

The V and J genes are TRBV11-2 and TRBJ1-1, with D possibly matching TRBD1 (5 bases). V was pared by 3 bases and J by 1 base, with 15 bases between. Looked up from germline, CDR1 is SGHAT and CDR2 is FQNNGV. The CDR3 covers 16 residues. The DNA of the CDR3 is TGTGCCAGCAGCTTCTATCTGGACATACCGAACACTGAAGCTTTCTTT. Its protein product is CASSFYLDIPNTEAFF.

This rearrangement joins TRBV7-2 to TRBJ1-2, with a possible D match to TRBD1 (5 bases). The CDR3 consists of 13 residues. V was shortened by 6 bases and J by 4 bases, with 12 bases between the two germline ends. Germline V gives CDR1 SGHTA, CDR2 FQGNSA. The CDR3 loop is CASSFREAYGYTF. The CDR3 DNA reads as TGTGCCAGCAGTTTCAGGGAGGCCTATGGCTACACCTTC.

J is TRBJ2-1 and V is TRBV7-9; no reliable D call. The germline gives CDR1 SEHNR, CDR2 FQNEAQ (reference sequence). V was cut by 5 bases and J by 4 bases, with 6 bases left in between. This CDR3 comprises 12 residues. The CDR3 nucleotides are TGTGCCAGCAGCCCAGATTACAATGAGCAGTTCTTC. Encoded protein: CASSPDYNEQFF. Complete variable domain (other parts from reference TRBV7-9 and TRBJ2-1): DTGVSQNPRHKITKRGQNVTFRCDPISEHNRLYWYRQTLGQGPEFLTYFQNEAQLEKSRLLSDRFSAERPKGSFSTLEIQRTEQGDSAMYLCASSPDYNEQFFGPGTRLTVL.

The chain couples TRBV4-1 to TRBJ2-7; TRBD2 agrees at 9 bases. The germline V gene encodes CDR1 MGHRA and CDR2 YSYEKL. The CDR3 has 15 residues. Losses at the gene ends were 4 bases for V and 2 bases for J; bases not matched to a gene: 6. CDR3 DNA: TGCGCCAGCAGCCGCGTAGCGGGAGAGACCTACGAGCAGTACTTC. It is translated as CASSRVAGETYEQYF.

The rearrangement joins TRBV5-1 to TRBJ1-4, with D unresolved. This CDR3 has 14 amino acids. Germline assignment: CDR1 SGHRS and CDR2 YFSETQ. Trimming left V 0 bases short and J 8 bases short, with 11 bases between. Here the CDR3 DNA reads TGCGCCAGCAGCTTGGCCCCCGACGGGGAAAAACTGTTTTTT. Its translation is CASSLAPDGEKLFF.

This sequence joins TRBV7-8 and TRBJ1-1; D is uncertain. Germline V gene lookup returns CDR1 SGHVS and CDR2 FQNEAQ. Trimming pared 1 base from V and 4 bases from J, leaving 13 bases between. The CDR3 is 15 residues long. CDR3 nucleotides: TGTGCCAGCAGCTTAGTTCGAGGTTCAGGCACTGAAGCTTTCTTT. This codes for CASSLVRGSGTEAFF.

The chain combines TRBV5-4 with TRBJ1-4; 9 positions agree with TRBD1. The CDR3 totals 17 residues. The germline V gene encodes CDR1 SGHNT and CDR2 YYREEE (reference sequence). The V gene end was trimmed by 4 bases and the J gene end by 3 bases; junction bases not matched to a gene: 10. CDR3 residues: CASSAGTGPSANEKLFF. The CDR3 DNA reads as TGTGCCAGCAGCGCCGGGACAGGGCCCTCAGCTAATGAAAAACTGTTTTTT.

V is TRBV7-3 and J is TRBJ2-4; D is tentatively TRBD1 or TRBD2 (5 bases each). This CDR3 spans 17 amino acids. Germline values: CDR1 SGHTA, CDR2 FQGTGA. The V gene lost 2 bases and the J gene lost 3 bases, with 17 bases spanning the gap. CDR3 coding DNA: TGTGCCAGCAGCTTATATGCCCCGGGGCTGGGCAAAAACATTCAGTACTTC. Residues: CASSLYAPGLGKNIQYF.

This rearrangement joins TRBV19 to TRBJ1-5; D is unresolved. The V end lost 9 bases, the J end lost 7 bases, and 7 bases lay between the germline ends. Germline loops: CDR1 LNHDA, CDR2 SQIVND (reference sequence). The CDR3 is made up of 10 amino acids. The CDR3 nucleotides are TGTGCCAGATGGATGCAGCCCCAGCATTTT. Its translation is CARWMQPQHF.

J is TRBJ2-1 and V is TRBV6-1, with TRBD1 matching 7 bases. V shed 1 base and J 3 bases; nucleotides not matched to a gene: 9. CDR1 is MNHNS, CDR2 SASEGT, per germline. This CDR3 contains 17 residues. In DNA, the CDR3 is TGTGCCAGCAGTGAAGTTCGGGGACAGAACCTCTACAATGAGCAGTTCTTC. This translates into CASSEVRGQNLYNEQFF.

This clone has just one count. Distinct nucleotide sequences in the sample also encode this CDR3. The chain couples TRBV5-1 to TRBJ2-5; 8 positions match TRBD1. The CDR3 extends over 14 amino acids. The germline CDR1 and CDR2 sequences are SGHRS and YFSETQ. V gave up 2 bases and J gave up 4 bases; unmatched junction bases: 4. The CDR3 loop is CASSFGQGVETQYF. CDR3 in DNA: TGCGCCAGCAGCTTCGGACAGGGAGTAGAGACCCAGTACTTC.

The V and J genes are TRBV19 and TRBJ2-7; the D gene is possibly TRBD2 (5 bases). There are 13 residues in the CDR3. V lost 6 bases to trimming and J lost 3 bases, with 12 bases between them. Germline assignment: CDR1 LNHDA and CDR2 SQIVND (reference sequence). CDR3 sequence: CASSRGLDYEQYF. CDR3 in DNA: TGTGCCAGTAGCAGAGGACTTGACTACGAGCAGTACTTC. The full variable domain, rest sourced from reference TRBV19 and TRBJ2-7, is DGGITQSPKYLFRKEGQNVTLSCEQNLNHDAMYWYRQDPGQGLRLIYYSQIVNDFQKGDIAEGYSVSREKKESFPLTVTSAQKNPTAFYLCASSRGLDYEQYFGPGTRLTVT.

The rearrangement joins TRBV5-1 to TRBJ2-1, with unresolved D. The germline gives CDR1 SGHRS, CDR2 YFSETQ. Trimming shortened V by 8 bases and J by 0 bases, and 12 bases separated the two germline ends. This CDR3 contains 14 residues. DNA for the CDR3: TGCGCCAGTGTAGACCTAAGCTCCTACAATGAGCAGTTCTTC. Residues: CASVDLSSYNEQFF.

Comment on this clone: Other DNA variants within this sample encode the same CDR3. The genes are TRBV15 and TRBJ2-2; D is uncertain. From germline, CDR1 is LNHNV and CDR2 YYDKDF (reference sequence). CDR3 length equals 14 residues. V lost 0 bases to trimming and J lost 0 bases, with 2 bases between them. CDR3 nucleotides: TGTGCCACCAGCAGAGATTCGAACACCGGGGAGCTGTTTTTT. Translation gives CATSRDSNTGELFF.

The rearrangement uses TRBV30 and TRBJ2-3, with a tentative D call TRBD1 (6 bases). Germline-derived CDR1 and CDR2 are GTSNPN and SVGIG (reference sequence). Trimming shortened V by 8 bases and J by 3 bases, and 9 bases separated the two germline ends. The CDR3 loop spans 11 amino acids. The DNA for the CDR3 is TGTGCCCGCAGGGGAACAGATACGCAGTATTTT. Protein product: CARRGTDTQYF.

V gene TRBV5-1 combines with J gene TRBJ2-7, with 8 bases identical to TRBD2. CDR1 and CDR2 from the germline V gene are SGHRS and YFSETQ. CDR3 length: 15 residues. Trimming at V came to 0 bases and at J to 5 bases, leaving 7 bases not matched to a gene. CDR3 region: CASSLGSGKIDEQYF. DNA of the CDR3: TGCGCCAGCAGCTTGGGTAGCGGGAAGATAGACGAGCAGTACTTC.

As concerns this clone: Other DNA sequences in this specimen translate into the identical CDR3. The V call is TRBV5-1, the J call TRBJ2-1, with D possibly matching TRBD1 (6 bases). V dropped 0 bases and J dropped 2 bases, with 9 bases sitting between them. Germline CDR1 SGHRS, CDR2 YFSETQ. CDR3 size: 15 residues. The DNA of the CDR3 is TGCGCCAGCAGCTTGGTAGGGGGAGCCTACAATGAGCAGTTCTTC. This encodes CASSLVGGAYNEQFF.

This chain connects TRBV5-1 to TRBJ2-7, with D unclear. CDR3 length equals 14 residues. Germline V gives CDR1 SGHRS, CDR2 YFSETQ. Trimming cost V 4 bases and J 3 bases, with 14 bases left between them. CDR3 region: CASSPGRILYEQYF. CDR3 in DNA: TGCGCCAGCAGCCCCGGACGGATACTCTACGAGCAGTACTTC.

The chain couples TRBV7-8 to TRBJ1-5, with 9 bases identical to TRBD1. After removal of 5 bases from V and 1 base from J, the junction contained 6 bases not matched to a gene. The CDR3 runs to 16 residues. CDR1 is SGHVS, CDR2 FQNEAQ, per germline. The CDR3 nucleotides read TGTGCCAGCAGCATGGACAGGGGTTTGAGCAATCAGCCCCAGCATTTT. As protein: CASSMDRGLSNQPQHF.

The chain is built from TRBV4-1 and TRBJ2-1, with 11 bases matching TRBD2. The CDR3 consists of 16 residues. The germline V gene encodes CDR1 MGHRA and CDR2 YSYEKL. After removal of 2 bases from V and 7 bases from J, the junction contained 7 bases not matched to a gene. The CDR3 loop reads CASSQPTSGSWNEQFF. DNA for the CDR3: TGCGCCAGCAGCCAACCAACTAGCGGGAGTTGGAATGAGCAGTTCTTC.

J is TRBJ2-3 and V is TRBV29-1; 7 bases align to TRBD2. Germline V lookup: CDR1 SQVTM, CDR2 ANQGSEA. The length of the CDR3 is 13 residues. The V gene end was trimmed by 6 bases and the J gene end by 0 bases; junction bases not matched to a gene: 3. This chain's CDR3 is CSVASGSTDTQYF. The CDR3 nucleotides read TGCAGCGTAGCTAGCGGTAGCACAGATACGCAGTATTTT.

This clone was found once. V and J are TRBV7-3 and TRBJ2-3; 7 positions agree with TRBD2. Trimming removed 8 bases from V and 6 bases from J; junction bases left unmatched: 5. The CDR3 is made up of 12 amino acids. Looked up from germline, CDR1 is SGHTA and CDR2 is FQGTGA. In DNA form, the CDR3 reads TGTGCCAGCGGCGGGAGTAGGGATACGCAGTATTTT. This codes for CASGGSRDTQYF.

The chain couples TRBV11-2 to TRBJ1-2, with 7 bases identical to TRBD1. The germline V gene encodes CDR1 SGHAT and CDR2 FQNNGV. The CDR3 sequence is 16 residues long. V shed 4 bases and J 0 bases; nucleotides not matched to a gene: 8. This CDR3 reads CASSSQGQIANYGYTF. The CDR3 nucleotides read TGTGCCAGCAGCTCACAGGGACAGATAGCTAACTATGGCTACACCTTC.

CDR3 DNA: TGTGCCAGCAGCCGGAGGACAGGCGGAGGTAATTCACCCCTCCACTTT. Encoded protein: CASSRRTGGGNSPLHF. The V and J genes are TRBV7-9 and TRBJ1-6; 7 bases are shared with TRBD1. V was clipped by 5 bases and J by 6 bases; unmatched bases: 10. CDR1 and CDR2 (germline): SEHNR, FQNEAQ (reference sequence). This CDR3 comprises 16 residues.

A few counts support this clone. V gene TRBV11-2 combines with J gene TRBJ2-2; tentative D call: TRBD1 (5 bases). This CDR3 has 16 amino acids. Per germline, CDR1 SGHAT and CDR2 FQNNGV. V was shortened by 1 base and J by 4 bases, with 13 bases between the two germline ends. In DNA, the CDR3 is TGTGCCAGCAGCTTAGTTCAAGGGGATTTCACCGGGGAGCTGTTTTTT. It encodes CASSLVQGDFTGELFF.

Regarding this clone: The same CDR3 is also encoded by other DNA sequences in this sample. The rearrangement uses TRBV28 and TRBJ1-2, with D unresolved. Germline lookup yields CDR1 MDHEN and CDR2 SYDVKM. The germline V and J ends were trimmed by 6 bases and 4 bases, with 9 bases remaining between them. This CDR3 contains 12 residues. The CDR3 nucleotides are TGTGCCAGCAGCCTAGAGGGCTATGGCTACACCTTC. Its translation: CASSLEGYGYTF.

The V and J genes are TRBV5-4 and TRBJ1-3; D uncertain. V gave up 2 bases and J gave up 0 bases, with 9 bases separating them. There are 15 residues in the CDR3. Germline lookup yields CDR1 SGHNT and CDR2 YYREEE (reference sequence). The CDR3 DNA sequence: TGTGCCAGCAGCTTCGACGCGTTCTCTGGAAACACCATATATTTT. It specifies CASSFDAFSGNTIYF.

DNA for the CDR3: TGTGCCAGCAGCTCCCCCCGGGGGGCAGATACGCAGTATTTT. It codes for CASSSPRGADTQYF. This chain uses TRBV11-2 with TRBJ2-3; 7 nucleotides match TRBD2. V shed 4 bases, J shed 4 bases, and the junction held 5 bases outside the gene matches. This CDR3 region has 14 residues. CDR1 is SGHAT, CDR2 FQNNGV, per germline.

This clone occurred once. This chain joins TRBV9 and TRBJ2-7; possibly TRBD1 for D (5 bases). The germline V gene encodes CDR1 SGDLS and CDR2 YYNGEE. V was clipped by 1 base and J by 5 bases, with 10 bases between them. The CDR3 contains 13 residues. Here the CDR3 reads CASSVLGRDEQYF. The DNA for the CDR3 is TGTGCCAGCAGCGTATTGGGGCGTGACGAGCAGTACTTC.